These 7 T cell receptor beta chains were sequenced from one sample in a study of shared T cell receptors in the human thymus. The assay was immunoSEQ multiplex PCR, and TCRdb's table has in-frame clones only and misses some. The sample holds hundreds of thousands of clones, 70% to 90% seen once. This sample also belongs to another study, concerning human thymus T cells.

Sequencing was carried out using thymocytes. The source of these receptors is a boy in the first two years of life with a congenital heart defect.

Only a few counts were recorded for this clone. The V gene is TRBV6-5, the J gene TRBJ2-3; 9 bases line up with TRBD1. The CDR3 contains 15 residues. The germline gives CDR1 MNHEY, CDR2 SVGAGI. Unmatched junction bases numbered 8, after V lost 6 bases and J lost 4 bases. DNA for the CDR3: TGTGCCAGCAGAGCCCGGGACAGGGCCCCAGATACGCAGTATTTT. It codes for CASRARDRAPDTQYF.

The chain employs TRBV27 and TRBJ2-4; 10 bases are shared with TRBD1. The V gene's germline CDR1 is MNHEY and CDR2 SMNVEV (reference sequence). This CDR3 is 17 amino acids long. V trimming: 2 bases; J trimming: 1 base; junction bases outside the gene matches: 5. The chain's CDR3 is CASSLHRQGAAKNIQYF. CDR3 nucleotide sequence: TGTGCCAGCAGTTTACATCGACAGGGGGCTGCCAAAAACATTCAGTACTTC.

The chain uses TRBV5-6 and TRBJ2-3; TRBD1 matches 9 bases. Trimming took 1 base from V and 0 from J; bases not matched to a gene: 6. This CDR3 has 17 residues. Germline V CDR1 and CDR2: SGHDT, YYEEEE. The CDR3 here is CASSLITGGESTDTQYF. CDR3 coding DNA: TGTGCCAGCAGCTTGATTACAGGGGGCGAGAGCACAGATACGCAGTATTTT.

This clone was seen more than once but under ten times. The J gene is TRBJ1-3, the V gene TRBV7-9, with 10 nucleotides matching TRBD1. V gave up 1 base and J gave up 1 base; unmatched junction bases: 1. The CDR3 is 16 residues long. Germline V CDR1 and CDR2: SEHNR, FQNEAQ (reference sequence). The CDR3 sequence is CASSLGQGASGNTIYF. The CDR3 DNA sequence: TGTGCCAGCAGCTTAGGACAGGGGGCGTCTGGAAACACCATATATTTT. The entire variable domain, with the rest obtained from reference TRBV7-9 and TRBJ1-3, is as follows: DTGVSQNPRHKITKRGQNVTFRCDPISEHNRLYWYRQTLGQGPEFLTYFQNEAQLEKSRLLSDRFSAERPKGSFSTLEIQRTEQGDSAMYLCASSLGQGASGNTIYFGEGSWLTVV.

The chain couples TRBV28 to TRBJ2-4; D unclear. The V gene's germline CDR1 is MDHEN and CDR2 SYDVKM. The germline V and J ends were trimmed by 3 bases and 5 bases, with 20 bases remaining between them. This CDR3 comprises 17 residues. The CDR3 loop is CASSFTSPWRLQNIQYF. For the CDR3, the DNA is TGTGCCAGCAGTTTTACCTCTCCCTGGCGGCTCCAAAACATTCAGTACTTC.

The V and J genes are TRBV2 and TRBJ2-3; the match to TRBD2 covers 13 bases. Per the germline V gene, CDR1 is SNHLY and CDR2 is FYNNEI. The CDR3 sequence is 14 residues long. The V and J ends lost 11 bases and 3 bases, in that order; junction bases with no gene match: 5. Here the CDR3 reads CAGGLAGDTDTQYF. The CDR3 bases are TGTGCCGGAGGACTAGCGGGAGATACAGATACGCAGTATTTT. Full variable domain (missing parts from reference TRBV2 and TRBJ2-3): EPEVTQTPSHQVTQMGQEVILRCVPISNHLYFYWYRQILGQKVEFLVSFYNNEISEKSEIFDDQFSVERPDGSNFTLKIRSTKLEDSAMYFCAGGLAGDTDTQYFGPGTRLTVL.

The chain carries TRBV10-3 and TRBJ1-5; 8 bases line up with TRBD1. Germline V gene sequence: CDR1 ENHRY, CDR2 SYGVKD. The J segment lost 3 bases and the V segment lost 3 bases, leaving 13 bases of the junction unmatched. This CDR3 contains 18 residues. In nucleotides, the CDR3 is TGTGCCATCAGTGAAGCGGGACAGGCCCAACACGCCAATCAGCCCCAGCATTTT. As protein: CAISEAGQAQHANQPQHF.